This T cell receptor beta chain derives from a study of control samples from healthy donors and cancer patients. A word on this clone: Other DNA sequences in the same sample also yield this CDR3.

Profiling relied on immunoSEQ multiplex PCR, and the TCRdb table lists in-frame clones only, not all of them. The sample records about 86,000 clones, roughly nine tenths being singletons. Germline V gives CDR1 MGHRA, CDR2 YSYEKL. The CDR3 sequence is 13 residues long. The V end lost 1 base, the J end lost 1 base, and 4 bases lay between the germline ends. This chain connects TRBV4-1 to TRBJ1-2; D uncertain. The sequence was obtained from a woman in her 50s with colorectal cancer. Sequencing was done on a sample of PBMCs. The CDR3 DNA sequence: TGCGCCAGCAGCCAAGGGGGTAACTATGGCTACACCTTC. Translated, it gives CASSQGGNYGYTF.